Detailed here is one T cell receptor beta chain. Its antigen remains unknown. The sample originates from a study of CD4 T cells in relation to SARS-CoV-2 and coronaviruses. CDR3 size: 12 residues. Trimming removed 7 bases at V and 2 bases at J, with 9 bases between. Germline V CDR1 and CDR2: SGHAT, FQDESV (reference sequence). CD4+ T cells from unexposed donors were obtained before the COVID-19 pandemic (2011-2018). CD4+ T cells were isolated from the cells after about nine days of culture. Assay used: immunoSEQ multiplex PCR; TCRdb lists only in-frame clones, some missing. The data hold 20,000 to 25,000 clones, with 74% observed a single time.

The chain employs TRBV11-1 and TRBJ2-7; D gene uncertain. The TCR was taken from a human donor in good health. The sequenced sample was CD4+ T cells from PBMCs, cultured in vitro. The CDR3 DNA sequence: TGTGCCAGCACCCCGAATACCTACGAGCAGTACTTC. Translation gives CASTPNTYEQYF.